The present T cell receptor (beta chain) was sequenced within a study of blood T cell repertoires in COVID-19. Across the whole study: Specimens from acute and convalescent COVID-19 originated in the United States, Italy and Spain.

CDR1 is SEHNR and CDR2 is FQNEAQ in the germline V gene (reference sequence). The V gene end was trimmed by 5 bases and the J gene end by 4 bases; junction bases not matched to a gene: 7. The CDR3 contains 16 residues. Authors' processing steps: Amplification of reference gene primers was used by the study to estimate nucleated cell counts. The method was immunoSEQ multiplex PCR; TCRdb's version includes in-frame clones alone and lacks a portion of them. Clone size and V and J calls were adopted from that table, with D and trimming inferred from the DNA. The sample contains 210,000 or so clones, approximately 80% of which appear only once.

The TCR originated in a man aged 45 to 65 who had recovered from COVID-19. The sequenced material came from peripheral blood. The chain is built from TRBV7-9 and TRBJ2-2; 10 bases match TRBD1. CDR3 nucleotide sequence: TGTGCCAGCAGCCCCGGGACAGGGGTTAGCACCGGGGAGCTGTTTTTT. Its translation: CASSPGTGVSTGELFF.